The clone carrying this TCR beta chain was seen once. Use of 60 Vbeta and 13 Jbeta primers characterized the PCR. Here immunoSEQ multiplex PCR was the method, and the copy in TCRdb shows in-frame clones only, minus some. The sample contains about 81,000 clones, 90% of which appear only once. The data are from a study of cytomegalovirus exposure and HLA in healthy donors. On the study more broadly: Unique TCRs from HLA-typed donors, roughly 87 million of them, were held in an early data release.

There are 15 residues in the CDR3. V trimming: 5 bases; J trimming: 11 bases; junction bases outside the gene matches: 11. The V gene's germline CDR1 is SNHLY and CDR2 FYNNEI. The V and J genes are TRBV2 and TRBJ2-5, with 13 nucleotides matching TRBD2. The sequence was obtained from a man younger than 30 in good health and CMV-seronegative. Material: PBMCs. In DNA, the CDR3 is TGTGCCAGCAGTACTAGCGGGAGGGCAACGGGTGAGCAGTACTTC. Protein sequence: CASSTSGRATGEQYF.